This TCR beta chain was captured by sequencing in a study of glioma-infiltrating T cells. This clonotype was detected once. Its antigen is not identified. TCR alpha and beta CDR3 regions were amplified from RNA using iRepertoire nested multiplex PCR. For one-step reverse transcription and amplification, about 90-450 ng of tissue mRNA or PBMC total RNA was used. One entry per CDR3 protein, called by TCRdb with MiXCR from the multiplex PCR reads. This table holds about 140,000 distinct CDR3 sequences, about two fifths found once. Overall study results and limits: Above-expected tissue-blood divergence occurred in all gliomas, most in low-grade ones.

The CDR3 runs 13 residues. V shed 5 bases and J shed 4 bases, with 12 bases lying between them. CDR1 is ENHRY and CDR2 is SYGVKD in the germline V gene. The receptor was isolated from a human donor with low-grade glioma or glioblastoma, undergoing nonglioma brain surgery, or in good health (not recorded which). Sequenced input: glioma tissue, nonneoplastic brain tissue, or PBMCs (not recorded which). This chain links TRBV10-3 with TRBJ2-7, with D maybe TRBD1 (6 bases). The CDR3 loop reads CAISQRDIYEQYF. The DNA for the CDR3 is TGTGCCATCAGTCAACGGGACATATACGAGCAGTACTTC.